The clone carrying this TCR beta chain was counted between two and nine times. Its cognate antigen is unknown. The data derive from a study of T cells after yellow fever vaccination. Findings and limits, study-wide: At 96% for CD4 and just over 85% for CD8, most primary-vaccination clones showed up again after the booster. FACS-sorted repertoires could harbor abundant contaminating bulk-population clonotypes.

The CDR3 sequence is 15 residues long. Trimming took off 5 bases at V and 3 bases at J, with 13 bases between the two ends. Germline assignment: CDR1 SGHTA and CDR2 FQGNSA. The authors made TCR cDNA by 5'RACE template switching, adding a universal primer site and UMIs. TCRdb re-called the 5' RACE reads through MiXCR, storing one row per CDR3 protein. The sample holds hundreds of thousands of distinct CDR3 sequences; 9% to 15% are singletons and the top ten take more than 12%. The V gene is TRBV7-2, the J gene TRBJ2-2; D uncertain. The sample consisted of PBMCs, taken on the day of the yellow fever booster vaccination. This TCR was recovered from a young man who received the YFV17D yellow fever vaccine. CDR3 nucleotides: TGTGCCAGCAGCCGCGTGGCGGTCGACACCGGGGAGCTGTTTTTT. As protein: CASSRVAVDTGELFF.